There are many counts of the clone carrying this TCR beta chain. The sample is drawn from a study of early T cells in non-severe SARS-CoV-2 infection. CDR1 and CDR2 from the germline V gene are SGHNT and YENEEA. The CDR3 is made up of 15 amino acids. Losses at the gene ends were 5 bases for V and 9 bases for J; bases not matched to a gene: 11. TCRdb processed the 5' RACE reads anew with MiXCR; each CDR3 protein has one entry. The data show approximately 39,000 distinct CDR3 sequences, approximately 9.9% seen once. J is TRBJ2-1 and V is TRBV11-3; 9 bases align to TRBD1. The sequence was obtained from an adult who was a healthcare worker with PCR-confirmed SARS-CoV-2 infection or an uninfected control (not recorded which). The sequenced material came from whole blood. DNA of the CDR3: TGTGCCAGCAGCCAAGGACAGGGGCCGTACGGTGAGCAGTTCTTC. It translates to CASSQGQGPYGEQFF.